One sample yielded the 2 T cell receptor beta chains listed below, sequenced in a study of T cell clonality in common variable immunodeficiency. The table came from immunoSEQ multiplex PCR; TCRdb's copy has only in-frame clones and leaves some out. The table lists about 42,000 clones, with no singletons. Sample: peripheral blood mononuclear cells. These receptors were taken from a person aged 18 to 75 in good health.

This clone showed up many times. The observed sequence ends 3 residues before the CDR3 terminus, with the missing tail filled in from the germline J gene. V is TRBV11-3 and J is TRBJ2-3, with 10 bases that match TRBD2. In germline, CDR1 is SGHNT, CDR2 YENEEA. Trimming took 3 bases from V and 1 from J; bases not matched to a gene: 1. The CDR3 covers 15 residues. The CDR3 loop is CASSFGTSGTDTQYF. The sequenced CDR3 bases are TGTGCCAGCAGCTTCGGGACTAGCGGCACAGATACG.

This clone was seen at least ten times. The CDR3 goes on 3 residues after the read ends, and that part is filled in from the germline J gene. The rearrangement joins TRBV28 to TRBJ1-1, with 8 bases identical to TRBD1. The junction had 4 bases not matched to a gene; V was cut back by 3 bases and J by 1 base. Germline CDR1 is MDHEN and CDR2 is SYDVKM. The CDR3 length is 15 residues. The CDR3 DNA, read in part, is TGTGCCAGCAGTTTGTGGACAGGGACGAACACTGAA. Its translation: CASSLWTGTNTE. The entire CDR3 protein reads CASSLWTGTNTEAFF.